These 7 T cell receptor beta chains were all obtained from the same sample, sequenced in a study of cytomegalovirus exposure and HLA in healthy donors. PCR involved 60 Vbeta and 13 Jbeta primers. TCRdb keeps only in-frame clones here, not all; method: immunoSEQ multiplex PCR. The data show around 150,000 clones, 55% to 80% seen once. Source material: PBMCs. All receptors come from a human donor in good health.

This sequence joins TRBV5-1 and TRBJ2-1; 11 bases fit TRBD1. Germline CDR1 and CDR2: SGHRS and YFSETQ. V lost 1 base to trimming and J lost 7 bases; unmatched junction nucleotides: 4. The CDR3 length is 15 residues. The CDR3 loop reads CASSLIWDRGNEQFF. Here the CDR3 DNA reads TGCGCCAGCAGCTTGATTTGGGACAGGGGGAATGAGCAGTTCTTC.

The V gene is TRBV11-3, the J gene TRBJ2-1; 11 positions match TRBD2. This CDR3 is built from 16 residues. Germline V gene sequence: CDR1 SGHNT, CDR2 YENEEA. The V and J ends lost 3 bases and 5 bases, in that order; junction bases with no gene match: 6. The CDR3 bases are TGTGCCAGCAGCTTCATAGCGGGAGGGTCCAACAATGAGCAGTTCTTC. Translating gives CASSFIAGGSNNEQFF.

V is TRBV29-1 and J is TRBJ2-1, with 8 bases aligning to TRBD2. The V and J ends lost 4 bases and 10 bases, in that order; junction bases with no gene match: 21. The CDR3 contains 17 residues. Germline V gene lookup returns CDR1 SQVTM and CDR2 ANQGSEA. The CDR3: CSVVSFGGGKPRGEQFF. The CDR3 region has the DNA TGCAGCGTTGTGTCGTTTGGCGGGGGGAAACCCCGGGGGGAGCAGTTCTTC.

The chain joins TRBV4-1 to TRBJ2-2; D is perhaps TRBD1 (6 bases). Germline V gene data show CDR1 as MGHRA and CDR2 as YSYEKL. CDR3 length: 16 amino acids. Trimming left V 0 bases short and J 5 bases short, with 13 bases between. CDR3: CASSQDEGHRTGELFF. As DNA, the CDR3 is TGCGCCAGCAGCCAAGATGAGGGACACAGGACCGGGGAGCTGTTTTTT.

This clone was seen only once. The CDR3 protein is CASSEKGGRTEAFF. The CDR3 DNA reads as TGTGCCAGCAGTGAAAAGGGCGGGAGGACTGAAGCTTTCTTT. The chain has TRBV6-1 and TRBJ1-1; D not resolved. The CDR3 runs to 14 residues. Germline V CDR1 and CDR2: MNHNS, SASEGT. V dropped 2 bases and J dropped 5 bases, with 12 bases sitting between them.

CDR3 DNA: TGTGCCAGCAGCCAAGGGGGACAGGGGCCGAACACTGAAGCTTTCTTT. This gives the protein CASSQGGQGPNTEAFF. The chain recombines TRBV14 with TRBJ1-1; 10 bases align to TRBD1. The germline gives CDR1 SGHDN, CDR2 FVKESK. Trimming took 1 base from V and 1 from J; bases not matched to a gene: 3. The CDR3 sequence is 16 residues long.

The genes are TRBV2 and TRBJ1-5, with D possibly TRBD1 on 5 matching bases. The CDR3 has 17 amino acids. Germline lookup yields CDR1 SNHLY and CDR2 FYNNEI. The V end was cut by 1 base, the J end by 1 base, with 14 bases between. The CDR3 here is CASSEESGWVSNQPQHF. CDR3 DNA: TGTGCCAGCAGTGAAGAATCAGGGTGGGTGAGCAATCAGCCCCAGCATTTT. Looking up the rest from reference TRBV2 and TRBJ1-5 gives the full variable domain: EPEVTQTPSHQVTQMGQEVILRCVPISNHLYFYWYRQILGQKVEFLVSFYNNEISEKSEIFDDQFSVERPDGSNFTLKIRSTKLEDSAMYFCASSEESGWVSNQPQHFGDGTRLSIL.